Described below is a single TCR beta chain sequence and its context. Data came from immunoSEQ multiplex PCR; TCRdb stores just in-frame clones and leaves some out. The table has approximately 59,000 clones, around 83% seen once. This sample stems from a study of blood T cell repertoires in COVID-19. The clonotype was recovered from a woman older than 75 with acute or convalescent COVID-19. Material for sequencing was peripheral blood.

This CDR3 reads CASSVANRMNTEAFF. The CDR3 bases are TGTGCCAGCAGCGTAGCTAACAGGATGAACACTGAAGCTTTCTTT. This chain joins TRBV9 and TRBJ1-1, with a tentative D call TRBD1 (5 bases). V lost 0 bases and J 0 bases, leaving 9 bases between the germline ends. Germline V gene sequence: CDR1 SGDLS, CDR2 YYNGEE. The CDR3 spans 15 residues.